One sample yielded the 13 T cell receptor beta chains listed below, sequenced in a study of response to subunit inactivated influenza vaccine (dated by TCRdb to 2016 to 2019). The protocol used for the library was RT-PCR. The sequencer listed for this sample is Illumina HiSeq 2500. The raw public data were reprocessed by TCRdb itself: fastp quality trimming at Q25, MiXCR clonotype calling, in-frame beta chains only. Rows with one shared CDR3 protein collapse into an entry with the most common genes and DNA. Recorded for this sample are roughly 190,000 distinct CDR3 sequences; approximately 12% of them occurred a single time. Together, the top ten hold around 32% of the sample. These data are also associated with another study on T cells expressing NK-cell markers. The second study's paper adds: TCR beta cDNA libraries were made by 5'RACE template switching that added a universal primer site and unique molecular identifiers.

The sample in question was CD8+ T cells sorted from PBMCs, obtained 11 to 12 days after vaccination. Receptors originate from a man aged 50-60 years who received an inactivated influenza vaccine. Donor details come from another sample of the same person, matched by shared clones.

In this sample, this clonotype turned up a few times. This chain links TRBV6-5 with TRBJ2-7, with TRBD2 as a possible D gene (6 bases). The CDR3 is made up of 14 amino acids. Germline V gene lookup returns CDR1 MNHEY and CDR2 SVGAGI. V lost 1 base to trimming and J lost 5 bases, with 12 bases between them. The CDR3 loop reads CASSYYAGSNEQYF. The CDR3 DNA reads TGTGCCAGCAGTTACTACGCGGGAAGCAACGAGCAGTACTTC.

This chain's CDR3 is CASRLAPDTQYF. The DNA for the CDR3 is TGTGCCAGCAGGCTAGCGCCCGATACGCAGTATTTT. The chain links TRBV11-1 to TRBJ2-3, with D possibly TRBD2 on 6 matching bases. The V gene lost 6 bases and the J gene lost 6 bases, with 10 bases spanning the gap. The CDR3 totals 12 residues. The germline gives CDR1 SGHAT, CDR2 FQDESV (reference sequence).

In its sample, this clonotype was seen a few times. The CDR3 bases are TGCAGCGTTGTACGTGGCGTCTACGAGCAGTACTTC. It codes for CSVVRGVYEQYF. The V gene is TRBV29-1, the J gene TRBJ2-7; D call uncertain. CDR1 and CDR2 from the germline V gene are SQVTM and ANQGSEA. The CDR3 totals 12 residues. V gave up 4 bases and J gave up 3 bases, with 10 bases separating them.

This clonotype was seen a handful of times. The rearrangement joins TRBV12-3 or TRBV12-4 to TRBJ2-2, with D uncertain. The CDR3 is 14 amino acids. Trimming pared 1 base from V and 3 bases from J, leaving 6 bases between. DNA for the CDR3: TGTGCCAGCAGTTTAGGGCACTACACCGGGGAGCTGTTTTTT. It is translated as CASSLGHYTGELFF.

CDR3 sequence (DNA): TGTGCCAGCAGTCTTTTTAGCGGGAGTGACGGCACAGATACGCAGTATTTT. This gives the protein CASSLFSGSDGTDTQYF. The chain uses TRBV27 and TRBJ2-3; 9 bases line up with TRBD2. Trimming at V came to 5 bases and at J to 1 base, leaving 10 bases not matched to a gene. Germline V gene data show CDR1 as MNHEY and CDR2 as SMNVEV (reference sequence). The CDR3 is 17 amino acids.

This clonotype has only a few counts. The rearrangement uses TRBV15 and TRBJ2-1, with 10 bases matching TRBD1. Germline trimming cut 5 bases from V and 6 bases from J; bases unmatched to any gene: 10. The CDR3 loop spans 16 amino acids. Germline loops: CDR1 LNHNV, CDR2 YYDKDF (reference sequence). CDR3 coding DNA: TGTGCCACCAGCGAAAGAGGACAGGGGGTGTCCAATGAGCAGTTCTTC. This codes for CATSERGQGVSNEQFF. Together with reference TRBV15 and TRBJ2-1, the CDR3 gives the full variable domain: DAMVIQNPRYQVTQFGKPVTLSCSQTLNHNVMYWYQQKSSQAPKLLFHYYDKDFNNEADTPDNFQSRRPNTSFCFLDIRSPGLGDTAMYLCATSERGQGVSNEQFFGPGTRLTVL.

The chain recombines TRBV19 with TRBJ2-3, with D hard to call. Germline values: CDR1 LNHDA, CDR2 SQIVND (reference sequence). The CDR3 contains 15 residues. V was shortened by 4 bases and J by 1 base, with 12 bases between the two germline ends. DNA for the CDR3: TGTGCCAGTAGTACGCTCGAGGTGGGCACAGATACGCAGTATTTT. Its protein is CASSTLEVGTDTQYF.

The rearrangement uses TRBV6-5 and TRBJ2-7; D possibly matches TRBD1 or TRBD2 (5 bases each). The CDR3 loop spans 16 amino acids. Trimming stripped 0 bases from V and 0 bases from J, with 12 bases between. Germline V lookup: CDR1 MNHEY, CDR2 SVGAGI. CDR3 loop: CASSYSGMGDSYEQYF. The CDR3, as DNA: TGTGCCAGCAGTTACTCGGGGATGGGGGACTCCTACGAGCAGTACTTC.

This clonotype has ten or more counts. CDR3 amino acids: CASTSSGRTNEQFF. In nucleotides, the CDR3 is TGTGCCAGCACATCTAGCGGGAGGACTAATGAGCAGTTCTTC. The V gene is TRBV12-3 or TRBV12-4, the J gene TRBJ2-1; 11 nucleotides match TRBD2. The CDR3 length is 14 residues. V lost 7 bases and J lost 7; bases outside the gene matches: 6.

This clonotype was seen at least ten times. The CDR3 DNA sequence: TGTGCCAGCAGTTACTCCGGGGTGCAGTTCTTC. Protein sequence: CASSYSGVQFF. The rearrangement uses TRBV6-2 or TRBV6-3 and TRBJ2-1; D is possibly TRBD2 (5 bases). V lost 0 bases and J lost 12, with 6 bases in between. Germline V gene sequence: CDR1 MNHEY, CDR2 SVGEGT. This CDR3 contains 11 residues.

The rearrangement links TRBV4-3 to TRBJ2-7, with TRBD2 identical over 7 bases. This CDR3 contains 15 residues. The junction had 9 bases not matched to a gene; V was cut back by 3 bases and J by 4 bases. Germline V gives CDR1 LGHNA, CDR2 YSLEER. This chain's CDR3 is CASSHLAASAYEQYF. The CDR3 DNA reads TGCGCCAGCAGCCACCTAGCGGCTTCAGCGTACGAGCAGTACTTC.

This clonotype was counted a few times. The gene calls are TRBV5-1 and TRBJ2-1; 11 nucleotides line up with TRBD2. Looked up from germline, CDR1 is SGHRS and CDR2 is YFSETQ. With V trimmed by 0 bases and J by 5 bases, 7 bases remained unmatched. The CDR3 runs to 17 residues. CDR3 DNA sequence: TGCGCCAGCAGCTTGGCCCCTAGCGGGGGGCTGAACAATGAGCAGTTCTTC. Translating it yields CASSLAPSGGLNNEQFF. Full variable domain (remainder filled in from reference TRBV5-1 and TRBJ2-1): KAGVTQTPRYLIKTRGQQVTLSCSPISGHRSVSWYQQTPGQGLQFLFEYFSETQRNKGNFPGRFSGRQFSNSRSEMNVSTLELGDSALYLCASSLAPSGGLNNEQFFGPGTRLTVL.

The CDR3 spells CASSLGASGISSYNEQFF. The CDR3, as DNA: TGTGCCAGCAGCTTAGGGGCTAGCGGAATAAGCTCCTACAATGAGCAGTTCTTC. The gene calls are TRBV11-1 and TRBJ2-1; 7 positions match TRBD2. Germline V gene lookup returns CDR1 SGHAT and CDR2 FQDESV (reference sequence). V gave up 1 base and J gave up 0 bases; unmatched junction bases: 9. The CDR3 has 18 residues.